The rows below give T cell receptor beta chains drawn from one sample of a study of PD-1 blockade in mismatch repair-deficient tumors. Some clones are missing from TCRdb's copy, which holds only in-frame ones; the method was immunoSEQ multiplex PCR. The sample gives 100,000 to 150,000 clones, 86% of which show up once; approximately 13% is in the top ten. Sample: peripheral blood, taken 44 weeks after starting pembrolizumab. The receptor set was obtained from an adult with mismatch repair-deficient cancer. CDR3s include the opening cysteine and the closing phenylalanine or tryptophan. The order of the fields is clone size, CDR3 length, J gene, V gene, D gene, CDR3 DNA, CDR3 protein. A D gene is named only where the DNA matches it firmly. Rows may omit the clone size; those that give it use once, few, many or a size class.

>NA|18|TRBJ2-3|TRBV28|NA
TGTGCCAGCAGCAAACTTATGGTGATCGGGAGCCGGACAGATACGCAGTATTTT
CASSKLMVIGSRTDTQYF
>NA|14|TRBJ2-5|TRBV4-1|NA
TGCGCCAGCAGCCAAGGCCCGAATGGAGAGACCCAGTACTTC
CASSQGPNGETQYF
>NA|15|TRBJ2-2|TRBV6-5|NA
TGTGCCTCAACACCACCGGGACATGACACCGGGGAGCTGTTTTTT
CASTPPGHDTGELFF
>NA|15|TRBJ2-1|TRBV5-1|TRBD2
TGCGCCAGCAGCTTGAGGCGGGAGGAGTTCAATGAGCAGTTCTTC
CASSLRREEFNEQFF
>NA|16|TRBJ2-7|TRBV7-9|NA
TGTGCCAGCAGCTTCACCGGTGGCCGTCGGTCCCACGAGCAGTACTTC
CASSFTGGRRSHEQYF
>NA|15|TRBJ2-2|TRBV18|TRBD2
TGTGCCAGCTCACCTGGACTAGCGGCTGACGGGGAGCTGTTTTTT
CASSPGLAADGELFF
>once|14|TRBJ2-7|TRBV2|NA
TGTGCCAGCAGTGATAAGGGTGATTCCTACGAGCAGTACTTC
CASSDKGDSYEQYF
>NA|11|TRBJ2-4|TRBV10-3|NA
TGTGCCATCAGTGAAGGTCAGGGAGTATACTTC
CAISEGQGVYF
>NA|15|TRBJ2-2|TRBV4-1|TRBD1
TGCGCCAGCAGCCAAGTCACAGGGGACACCGGGGAGCTGTTTTTT
CASSQVTGDTGELFF
>few|15|TRBJ2-1|TRBV4-2|NA
TGTGCCAGCAGCCAAACATCCGGGGTCTACAATGAGCAGTTCTTC
CASSQTSGVYNEQFF
>NA|15|TRBJ2-3|TRBV5-1|TRBD2
TGCGCCAGCAGGGCAGGACTAGCGGGAGGAGATACGCAGTATTTT
CASRAGLAGGDTQYF
>NA|17|TRBJ2-3|TRBV9|TRBD1
TGTGCCAGCAGCACCAACCCTAGGACAGGGTTGGCAGATACGCAGTATTTT
CASSTNPRTGLADTQYF
>NA|15|TRBJ1-2|TRBV2|NA
TGTGCCAGCAGTGAAGGGGGGAGCGGGGACTATGGCTACACCTTC
CASSEGGSGDYGYTF
>NA|13|TRBJ2-1|TRBV7-8|TRBD1
TGTGCCAGCAGAGGAACAGGGGGCAATGAGCAGTTCTTC
CASRGTGGNEQFF
>NA|17|TRBJ1-5|TRBV28|NA
TGTGCCAGCAGAAGGACGGGAGAATATAATAGCAATCAGCCCCAGCATTTT
CASRRTGEYNSNQPQHF
>NA|15|TRBJ2-5|TRBV27|TRBD2
TGTGCCAGCAGTCCAACTAGCGTCCCGAGAGAGACCCAGTACTTC
CASSPTSVPRETQYF
>once|16|TRBJ2-7|TRBV30|TRBD2
TGTGCCTGGACCGGGGGACTAGCGGGAAAGAACTACGAGCAGTACTTC
CAWTGGLAGKNYEQYF
>NA|10|TRBJ2-1|TRBV25-1|NA
TGTGCCAGCAGTGAACGTGAGCAGTTCTTC
CASSEREQFF
>NA|17|TRBJ2-5|TRBV11-2|TRBD2
TGTGCCAGCAGCTTCAGGTTGGGCGGGAGCATCCAAGAGACCCAGTACTTC
CASSFRLGGSIQETQYF
>NA|14|TRBJ2-7|TRBV7-9|NA
TGTGCCAGCAGCTTAGATATGAGCTCCTACGAGCAGTACTTC
CASSLDMSSYEQYF
>few|14|TRBJ2-3|TRBV2|NA
TGTGCCAGCAGTGACAGCCATTACACAGATACGCAGTATTTT
CASSDSHYTDTQYF
>few|17|TRBJ2-1|TRBV28|NA
TGTGCCAGCAGCTCCCTTTACCCAGGAGGGTGGTGGAATGAGCAGTTCTTC
CASSSLYPGGWWNEQFF
>NA|15|TRBJ1-3|TRBV6-6|TRBD1
TGTGCCAGCAGTTACTCCGACAGGGCTGGAAACACCATATATTTT
CASSYSDRAGNTIYF
>NA|17|TRBJ2-4|TRBV10-1|NA
TGCGCCAGCAGTGAGTCCTGGCGTGTTCTAGCCAAAAACATTCAGTACTTC
CASSESWRVLAKNIQYF
>NA|11|TRBJ2-5|TRBV18|NA
TGTGCCAGCTCACCATTAGAGACCCAGTACTTC
CASSPLETQYF
>few|13|TRBJ1-2|TRBV27|TRBD1
TGTGCCAGCAGCTGGAGGACAGGGGAAGGCTACACCTTC
CASSWRTGEGYTF
>NA|16|TRBJ2-1|TRBV4-1|NA
TGCGCCAGCAGCCAAGTAGGGGAGAGCTCCTACAATGAGCAGTTCTTC
CASSQVGESSYNEQFF
>NA|16|TRBJ2-5|TRBV9|TRBD1
TGTGCCAGCAGCGTAGAAGCCGGGACAGGGAGAGAGACCCAGTACTTC
CASSVEAGTGRETQYF
>once|13|TRBJ1-5|TRBV7-8|NA
TGTGCCAGCAGTTCCAAGGGCGCCCAGCCCCAGCATTTT
CASSSKGAQPQHF
>many|15|TRBJ2-1|TRBV9|TRBD1
TGTGCCAGCAGCCCGTCCGGGACAGGGTTCCCCGAGCAGTTCTTC
CASSPSGTGFPEQFF
>NA|16|TRBJ1-5|TRBV7-8|TRBD1
TGTGCCAGCAGCTTAGATGGGACAGGGAGCAATCAGCCCCAGCATTTT
CASSLDGTGSNQPQHF
>NA|16|TRBJ2-5|TRBV9|TRBD2
TGTGCCAGCAGCGCCGGGACTAGCGGGAGGCAAGAGACCCAGTACTTC
CASSAGTSGRQETQYF
>NA|17|TRBJ1-2|TRBV27|TRBD1
TGTGCCAGCAGAGATCCGGGACAGGGGGTTGGAAGCTATGGCTACACCTTC
CASRDPGQGVGSYGYTF
>NA|15|TRBJ2-7|TRBV4-1|NA
TGCGCCAGCAGCCAAGTCGGGGTCCCGACCTACGAGCAGTACTTC
CASSQVGVPTYEQYF
>NA|16|TRBJ2-7|TRBV14|TRBD1
TGTGCCAGCAGCCAAGATCTGACAGGGTCGCCCTACGAGCAGTACTTC
CASSQDLTGSPYEQYF
>NA|11|TRBJ2-5|TRBV29-1|NA
TGCAGCGTCAGGGCCCAAGAGACCCAGTACTTC
CSVRAQETQYF
>NA|16|TRBJ2-1|TRBV5-4|TRBD2
TGTGCCAGCAGCTTGGGGATTGGTGGGAGGCCGGGGGGGCAGTTCTTC
CASSLGIGGRPGGQFF
>NA|16|TRBJ2-7|TRBV4-1|TRBD2
TGCGCCAGCAGCCAAGATTCTAGCGGGAGGGCCTACGAGCAGTACTTC
CASSQDSSGRAYEQYF
>NA|13|TRBJ2-1|TRBV27|NA
TGTGCCAGCAGTTTGGCTAGCGTAAAAAGCAGGGTCTTC
CASSLASVKSRVF
>NA|14|TRBJ2-7|TRBV27|TRBD1
TGTGCCAGCAGTCCGGAGACAGGGGGCTACGAGCAGTACTTC
CASSPETGGYEQYF
>NA|15|TRBJ2-7|TRBV11-3|TRBD1
TGTGCCAGCAGCCTCCGGGACAGGGTTCTCGACGAGCAGTACTTC
CASSLRDRVLDEQYF
>NA|12|TRBJ2-7|TRBV6-1|NA
TGTGCCAGCAGCTTTACTAATTACGAGCAGTACTTC
CASSFTNYEQYF
>NA|15|TRBJ2-7|TRBV10-3|TRBD2
TGTGCCATCAGTCCCCGGACTAGCCGCTCCTACGAGCAGTACTTC
CAISPRTSRSYEQYF
>NA|15|TRBJ2-5|TRBV6-6|TRBD2
TGTGCCAGCAGTTACCGCGGGAGTGGGGGAGAGACCCAGTACTTC
CASSYRGSGGETQYF
>NA|15|TRBJ1-5|TRBV5-6|TRBD1
TGTGCCAGCAGCGTGTGGACAGGGGTTGGTCAGCCCCAGCATTTT
CASSVWTGVGQPQHF
>NA|16|TRBJ1-1|TRBV7-6|TRBD1
TGTGCCAGCAGCTCTGGACAGGTGTTCATGAACACTGAAGCTTTCTTT
CASSSGQVFMNTEAFF
>NA|14|TRBJ2-2|TRBV19|TRBD2
TGTGCCAGCCGCCCAGCGGGAGGCACCGGGGAGCTGTTTTTT
CASRPAGGTGELFF
>NA|20|TRBJ2-7|TRBV30|TRBD2
TGTGCCTGGAGTGTCCCGGGACTAGCGGGAGAGGTATATGGCGGCTACGAGCAGTACTTC
CAWSVPGLAGEVYGGYEQYF
>NA|15|TRBJ2-3|TRBV11-1|NA
TGTGCCAGCGGCTGGGGACCCCTATTTACAGATACGCAGTATTTT
CASGWGPLFTDTQYF
>few|14|TRBJ2-7|TRBV6-1|TRBD1
TGTGCCAGCAGTGAGGGTCAGGGGGCGAGCGAGCAGTACTTC
CASSEGQGASEQYF
>NA|15|TRBJ2-2|TRBV4-2|NA
TGTGCCAGCAGCCATGCCGGGACAAACACCGGGGAGCTGTTTTTT
CASSHAGTNTGELFF
>few|13|TRBJ2-5|TRBV18|NA
TGTGCCAGCTCACCGATATACCAAGAGACCCAGTACTTC
CASSPIYQETQYF
>NA|13|TRBJ2-7|TRBV5-1|TRBD1
TGCGCCAGCAGCTTGGGGGGACAGTACGAGCAGTACTTC
CASSLGGQYEQYF
>NA|14|TRBJ2-5|TRBV7-9|NA
TGTGCCAGCAGCGAGAGCGGGTACCAAGAGACCCAGTACTTC
CASSESGYQETQYF
>once|13|TRBJ1-1|TRBV5-1|TRBD1
TGCGCCAGCAGAAGCTTAACAGGGGCTGAAGCTTTCTTT
CASRSLTGAEAFF
>NA|16|TRBJ2-2|TRBV12-5|NA
TGTGCTAGTGGTTTAGCAACAGGGTGGGAACCCGGGGAGCTGTTTTTT
CASGLATGWEPGELFF
>NA|15|TRBJ2-1|TRBV7-7|TRBD2
TGTGCTAGCAGCTTAGGGACTAGCGGGCGCAATGAGCAGTTCTTC
CASSLGTSGRNEQFF